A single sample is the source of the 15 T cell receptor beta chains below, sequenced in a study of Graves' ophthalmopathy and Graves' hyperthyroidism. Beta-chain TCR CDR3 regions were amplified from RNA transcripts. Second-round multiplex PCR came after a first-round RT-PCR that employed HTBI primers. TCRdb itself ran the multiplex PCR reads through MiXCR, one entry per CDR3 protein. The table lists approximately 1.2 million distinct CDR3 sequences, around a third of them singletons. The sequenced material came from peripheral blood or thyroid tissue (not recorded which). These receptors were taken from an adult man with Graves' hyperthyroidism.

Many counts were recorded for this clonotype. The CDR3 bases are TGCAGCGTTGAAGTGGGCAGGGAGCAAGAAAAACTGTTTTTT. The encoded protein is CSVEVGREQEKLFF. This chain joins TRBV29-1 and TRBJ1-4, with D maybe TRBD1 (5 bases). The germline V gene encodes CDR1 SQVTM and CDR2 ANQGSEA. The germline V and J ends were trimmed by 1 base and 8 bases, with 14 bases remaining between them. This CDR3 has 14 residues.

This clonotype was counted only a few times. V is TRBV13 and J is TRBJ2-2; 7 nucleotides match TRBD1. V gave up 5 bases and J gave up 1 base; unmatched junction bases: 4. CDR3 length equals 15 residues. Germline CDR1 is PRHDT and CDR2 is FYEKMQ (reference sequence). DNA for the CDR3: TGTGCCAGCAGCATACAGGGGTGGAACACCGGGGAGCTGTTTTTT. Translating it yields CASSIQGWNTGELFF. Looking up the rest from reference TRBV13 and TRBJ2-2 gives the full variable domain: AAGVIQSPRHLIKEKRETATLKCYPIPRHDTVYWYQQGPGQDPQFLISFYEKMQSDKGSIPDRFSAQQFSDYHSELNMSSLELGDSALYFCASSIQGWNTGELFFGEGSRLTVL.

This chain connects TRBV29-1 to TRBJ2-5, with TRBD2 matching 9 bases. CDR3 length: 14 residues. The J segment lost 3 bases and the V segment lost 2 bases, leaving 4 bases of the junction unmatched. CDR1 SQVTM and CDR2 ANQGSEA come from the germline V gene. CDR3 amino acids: CSVEPRLAEETQYF. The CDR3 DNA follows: TGCAGCGTTGAACCCAGACTAGCGGAAGAGACCCAGTACTTC. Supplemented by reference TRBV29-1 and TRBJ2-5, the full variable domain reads SAVISQKPSRDICQRGTSLTIQCQVDSQVTMMFWYRQQPGQSLTLIATANQGSEATYESGFVIDKFPISRPNLTFSTLTVSNMSPEDSSIYLCSVEPRLAEETQYFGPGTRLLVL.

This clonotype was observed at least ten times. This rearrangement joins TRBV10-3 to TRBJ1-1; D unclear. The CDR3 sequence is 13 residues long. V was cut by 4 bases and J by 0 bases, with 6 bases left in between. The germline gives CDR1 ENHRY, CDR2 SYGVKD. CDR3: CAISGDLNTEAFF. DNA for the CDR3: TGTGCCATCAGTGGAGACTTGAACACTGAAGCTTTCTTT.

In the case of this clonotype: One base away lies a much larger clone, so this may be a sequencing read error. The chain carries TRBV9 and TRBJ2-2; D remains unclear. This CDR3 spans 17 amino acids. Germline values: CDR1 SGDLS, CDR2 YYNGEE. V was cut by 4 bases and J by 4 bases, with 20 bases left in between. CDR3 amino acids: CASSPPPAGSVTGELFF. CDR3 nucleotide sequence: TGTGCCAGCAGCCCGCCCCCGGCAGGATCGGTCACCGGGGAGCTGTTTTTT.

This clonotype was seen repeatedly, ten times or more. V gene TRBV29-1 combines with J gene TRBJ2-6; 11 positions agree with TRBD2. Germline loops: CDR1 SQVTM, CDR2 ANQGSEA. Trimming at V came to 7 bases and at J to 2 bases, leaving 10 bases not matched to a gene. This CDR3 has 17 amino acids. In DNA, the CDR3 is TGCAGCGCATTAGCGGGGGGGCGGAATACTGGGGCCAACGTCCTGACTTTC. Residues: CSALAGGRNTGANVLTF.

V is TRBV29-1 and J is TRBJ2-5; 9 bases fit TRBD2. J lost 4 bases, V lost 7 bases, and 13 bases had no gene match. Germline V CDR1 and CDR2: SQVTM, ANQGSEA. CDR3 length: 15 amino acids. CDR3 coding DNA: TGCAGCGCCAGCAGTGGGCGGGGGGGCGGAGAGACCCAGTACTTC. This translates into CSASSGRGGGETQYF.

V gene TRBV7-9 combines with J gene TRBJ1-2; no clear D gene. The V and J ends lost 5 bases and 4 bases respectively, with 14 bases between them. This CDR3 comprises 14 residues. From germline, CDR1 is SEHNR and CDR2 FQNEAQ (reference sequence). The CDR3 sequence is CASSPRGFGYGYTF. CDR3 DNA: TGTGCCAGCAGCCCCAGAGGGTTTGGCTATGGCTACACCTTC.

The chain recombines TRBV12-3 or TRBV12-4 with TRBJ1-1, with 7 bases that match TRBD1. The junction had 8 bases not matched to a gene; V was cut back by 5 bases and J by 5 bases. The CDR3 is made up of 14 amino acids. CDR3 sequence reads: CASSGTAGGTEAFF. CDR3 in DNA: TGTGCCAGCAGTGGGACAGCGGGGGGTACTGAAGCTTTCTTT.

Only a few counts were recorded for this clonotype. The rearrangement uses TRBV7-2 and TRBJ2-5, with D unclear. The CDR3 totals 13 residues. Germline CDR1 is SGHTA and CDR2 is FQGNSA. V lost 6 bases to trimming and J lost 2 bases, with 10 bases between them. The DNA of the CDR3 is TGTGCCAGCAGTGAAGTCACACAAGAGACCCAGTACTTC. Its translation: CASSEVTQETQYF.

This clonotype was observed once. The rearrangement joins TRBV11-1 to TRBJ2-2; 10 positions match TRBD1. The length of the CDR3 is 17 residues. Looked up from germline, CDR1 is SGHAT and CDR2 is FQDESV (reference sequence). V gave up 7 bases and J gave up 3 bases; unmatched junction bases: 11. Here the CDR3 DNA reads TGTGCCAGCACCACCAGGCGGGACAGGGGAGACACCGGGGAGCTGTTTTTT. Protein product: CASTTRRDRGDTGELFF. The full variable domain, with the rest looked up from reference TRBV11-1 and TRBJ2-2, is EAEVAQSPRYKITEKSQAVAFWCDPISGHATLYWYRQILGQGPELLVQFQDESVVDDSQLPKDRFSAERLKGVDSTLKIQPAELGDSAMYLCASTTRRDRGDTGELFFGEGSRLTVL.

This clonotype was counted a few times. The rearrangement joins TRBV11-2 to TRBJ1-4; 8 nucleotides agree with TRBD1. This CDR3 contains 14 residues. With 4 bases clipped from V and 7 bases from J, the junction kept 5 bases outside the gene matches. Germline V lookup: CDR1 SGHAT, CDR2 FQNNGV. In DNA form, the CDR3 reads TGTGCCAGCAGCTCCGACAGGGGAAGTGAAAAACTGTTTTTT. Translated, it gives CASSSDRGSEKLFF.

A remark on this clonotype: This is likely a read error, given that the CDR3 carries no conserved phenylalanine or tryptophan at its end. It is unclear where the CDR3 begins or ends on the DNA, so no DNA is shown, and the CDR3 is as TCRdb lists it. Here the CDR3 reads CATSRGGK. The chain combines TRBV15 with TRBJ2-7; the D call of TRBD2 is as the table states it, not checked on the DNA. CDR1 is LNHNV and CDR2 is YYDKDF in the germline V gene (reference sequence). The CDR3 numbers 8 amino acids, ends counted.

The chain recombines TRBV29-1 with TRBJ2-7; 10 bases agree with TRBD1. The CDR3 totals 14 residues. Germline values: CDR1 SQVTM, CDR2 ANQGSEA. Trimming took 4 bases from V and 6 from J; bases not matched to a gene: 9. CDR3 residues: CSVGIGTGVREQYF. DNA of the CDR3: TGCAGCGTTGGGATAGGGACAGGGGTTCGCGAGCAGTACTTC.

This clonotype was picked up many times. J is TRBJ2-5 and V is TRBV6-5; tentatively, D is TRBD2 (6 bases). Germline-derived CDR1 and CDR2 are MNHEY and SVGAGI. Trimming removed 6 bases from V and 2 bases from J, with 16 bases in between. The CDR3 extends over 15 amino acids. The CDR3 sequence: CASRPLGGRQETQYF. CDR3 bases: TGTGCCAGCAGGCCTCTGGGGGGACGACAAGAGACCCAGTACTTC.